This note documents a single T cell receptor (beta chain) sequence. The antigen is not known. The sample is drawn from a study of siplizumab effects on memory and regulatory T cells. Study-level results: Controls had roughly 28% Treg-derived mappable alloreactive CD4+ clones on average, versus approximately 70% with siplizumab. Alloreactive sequences that could be traced to unstimulated CD4+ memory cells showed a significant reduction under siplizumab. Researchers could map only a minor fraction of alloreactive clones to unstimulated subsets. The alloresponse seemed to draw substantially on naive T cells, which appeared more diverse than memory cells.

Germline CDR1 and CDR2: MDHEN and SYDVKM. V shed 6 bases, J shed 4 bases, and the junction held 10 bases outside the gene matches. This CDR3 is built from 16 residues. Produced via immunoSEQ multiplex PCR; TCRdb's table is partial and in-frame only. Of over 95,000 clones in the sample, roughly 95% were seen once. Material: non-Treg CD4+ T cells sorted from blood. The chain joins TRBV28 to TRBJ1-5; TRBD1 matches 9 bases. The sequence came from a human donor in good health. In DNA, the CDR3 is TGTGCCAGCAGGGTTACGGGACAGGGTTCTAATCAGCCCCAGCATTTT. It encodes CASRVTGQGSNQPQHF. Supplemented by reference TRBV28 and TRBJ1-5, the full variable domain reads DVKVTQSSRYLVKRTGEKVFLECVQDMDHENMFWYRQDPGLGLRLIYFSYDVKMKEKGDIPEGYSVSREKKERFSLILESASTNQTSMYLCASRVTGQGSNQPQHFGDGTRLSIL.